The present T cell receptor beta chain was sequenced within a study of CD4 T cells in relation to SARS-CoV-2 and coronaviruses. Study-wide context: ViraFEST: approximately 10-day antigen culture of PBMCs, then TCR beta CDR3 sequencing. Study-level findings and limits: Each donor contributed either pre-pandemic or post-infection samples, not both. This crossreactivity analysis covered spike protein alone, no other viral proteins.

The CDR3 consists of 12 residues. Looked up from germline, CDR1 is SGHAT and CDR2 is FQNNGV. V dropped 1 base and J dropped 10 bases, with 9 bases sitting between them. CD4+ T cells from unexposed donors were obtained before the COVID-19 pandemic (2011-2018). After approximately ten days of culture, CD4+ T cells were isolated. Cells permitting, SARS-CoV-2 S/N and four cold-coronavirus spikes were tested on unexposed-donor CD4+ T cells. Produced via immunoSEQ multiplex PCR; TCRdb's table is partial and in-frame only. This table holds 20,000 to 25,000 clones, about 70% found once. In regard to this clone: Its antigen is currently unknown.

This TCR was recovered from a human donor in good health. Sequencing was carried out using CD4+ T cells from PBMCs, cultured in vitro. This chain links TRBV11-2 with TRBJ2-3; no definite D call. The CDR3 nucleotides are TGTGCCAGCAGCTTAGTGGGGTCTGCGCAGTATTTT. Residues: CASSLVGSAQYF.